This T cell receptor beta chain appears in the sequencing data of a study of monozygotic twins with inflammatory bowel disease. Overall study results and limits: Versus healthy twins, IBD patients showed fewer clonotypes shared with others, especially with disease activity. IBD patients carried less diverse TCRbeta repertoires (inverse Simpson) than healthy co-twins.

The CDR3 covers 16 residues. Germline V gene data show CDR1 as DFQATT and CDR2 as SNEGSKA (reference sequence). cDNA for each sample came from eight separate reactions. Template-switch reactions added UMIs with a 6-nucleotide sample barcode. TCRdb reprocessed the 5' RACE reads; each CDR3 protein has one entry and no DNA is given. Found here are 300,000 to 450,000 distinct CDR3 sequences; the top ten clones hold approximately 2.4%. About this clonotype itself: What it binds is not known.

The receptor was isolated from a human donor with ulcerative colitis or Crohn's disease, or a healthy co-twin of an affected twin (not recorded which). The sequenced sample consisted of blood. The chain combines TRBV20-1 with TRBJ2-3; the D call of TRBD1 rests on TCRdb alone, since no DNA is present to check it. The CDR3 spells CSASRQGGRSGDTQYF.